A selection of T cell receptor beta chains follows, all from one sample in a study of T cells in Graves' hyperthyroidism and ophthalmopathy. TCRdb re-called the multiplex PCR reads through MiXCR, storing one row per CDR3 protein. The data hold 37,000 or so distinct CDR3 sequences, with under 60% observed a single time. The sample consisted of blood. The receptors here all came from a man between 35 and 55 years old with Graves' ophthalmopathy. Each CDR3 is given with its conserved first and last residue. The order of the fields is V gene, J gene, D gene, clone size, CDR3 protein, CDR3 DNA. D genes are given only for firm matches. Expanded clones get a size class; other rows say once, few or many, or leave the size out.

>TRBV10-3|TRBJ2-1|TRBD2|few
CAISQREGLDEQFF
TGTGCCATCAGCCAGCGGGAGGGCCTCGATGAGCAGTTCTTC
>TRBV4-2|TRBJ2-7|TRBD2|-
CASSLAGGPSYEQYF
TGTGCCAGCAGCCTAGCGGGAGGGCCTAGCTACGAGCAGTACTTC
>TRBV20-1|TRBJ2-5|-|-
CSARDSAPQYF
TGCAGTGCTAGAGATTCCGCTCCCCAGTACTTC
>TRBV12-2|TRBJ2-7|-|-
CASRLAVRGIGYEQYF
TGTGCAAGTCGCTTAGCGGTTCGCGGGATTGGCTACGAGCAGTACTTC
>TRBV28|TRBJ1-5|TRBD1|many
CASRRTGMGNQPQHF
TGTGCCAGCAGGCGGACAGGGATGGGCAATCAGCCCCAGCATTTT
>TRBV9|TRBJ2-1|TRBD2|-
CASSVEYGRANEQF
TGTGCCAGCAGCGTAGAATACGGGAGGGCCAATGAGCAGTTC
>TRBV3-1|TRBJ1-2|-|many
CASSPQGAGYTF
TGTGCCAGCAGCCCTCAGGGAGCTGGCTACACCTTC
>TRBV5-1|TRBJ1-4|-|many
CASSPAGTDEKLFF
TGCGCCAGCAGCCCCGCCGGGACGGATGAAAAACTGTTTTTT
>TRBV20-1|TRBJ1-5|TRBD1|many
CSARPGTGVGQPQHF
TGCAGTGCTCGTCCCGGGACAGGGGTCGGTCAGCCCCAGCATTTT
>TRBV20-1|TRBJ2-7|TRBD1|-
CSAQSGTGPGRQYF
TGCAGTGCCCAGTCTGGGACAGGCCCGGGGCGGCAGTACTTC
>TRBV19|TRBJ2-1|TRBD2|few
CASRTSGGNEQFF
TGTGCCAGTAGGACTAGCGGGGGTAATGAGCAGTTCTTC
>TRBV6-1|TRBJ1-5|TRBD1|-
CASKSQGQPRHF
TGTGCTAGCAAATCACAGGGACAGCCCCGGCATTTT
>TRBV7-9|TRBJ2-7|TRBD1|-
CASSGPGQGAAEQYF
TGTGCCAGCAGCGGACCGGGACAGGGGGCCGCCGAGCAGTACTTC
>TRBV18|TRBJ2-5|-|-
CASSPGSGQETQYF
TGTGCCAGCTCACCAGGCTCAGGCCAAGAGACCCAGTACTTC
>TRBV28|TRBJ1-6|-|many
CASSLRQSNSPLHF
TGTGCCAGCAGTCTCAGACAGTCGAATTCACCCCTCCACTTT
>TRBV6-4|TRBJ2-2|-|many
CASSLWGNTGELFF
TGTGCCAGCAGTTTGTGGGGGAACACCGGGGAGCTGTTTTTT
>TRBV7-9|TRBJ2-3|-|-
CASSRPGLREYF
TGTGCCAGCAGTCGACCGGGACTCAGGGAGTATTTT
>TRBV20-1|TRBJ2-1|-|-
CSARDIREQFF
TGCAGTGCTAGAGATATTCGTGAGCAGTTCTTC
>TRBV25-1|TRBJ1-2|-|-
CASSFYICSARTNYGYTF
-
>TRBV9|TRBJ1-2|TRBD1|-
CASSGRDRGFHYGYTF
TGTGCCAGCAGCGGACGGGACAGGGGGTTTCACTATGGCTACACCTTC
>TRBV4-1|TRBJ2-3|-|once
CASAGLSTDTQYF
TGCGCCAGCGCAGGACTCAGCACAGATACGCAGTATTTT
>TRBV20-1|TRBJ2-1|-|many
CSASSGFDNEQFF
TGCAGTGCTAGTTCAGGTTTTGACAATGAGCAGTTCTTC
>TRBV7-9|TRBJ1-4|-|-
CTSSSKDMGSGKLFF
TGTACTAGCAGCTCAAAGGACATGGGGAGTGGAAAACTGTTTTTT
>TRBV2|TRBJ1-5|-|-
CASKVGETQHF
TGTGCCAGCAAGGTGGGAGAGACCCAGCATTTT
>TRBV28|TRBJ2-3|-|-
CASSLSRGNTDTQYF
TGTGCCAGCAGTTTATCAAGGGGTAACACAGATACGCAGTATTTT
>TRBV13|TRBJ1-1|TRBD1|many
CASSWTTGATEAFF
TGTGCCAGCAGCTGGACCACAGGGGCCACTGAAGCTTTCTTT
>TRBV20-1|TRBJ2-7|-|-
CSARGGYTSYEQYF
TGCAGTGCTAGGGGGGGCTACACCTCCTACGAGCAGTACTTC
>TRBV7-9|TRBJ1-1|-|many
CASSLVGQGIGEAFF
TGTGCCAGCAGCTTAGTTGGTCAGGGGATCGGTGAAGCTTTCTTT
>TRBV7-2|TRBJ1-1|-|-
CASSLRDGMNTEAFF
TGTGCCAGCAGCCTCCGGGACGGCATGAACACTGAAGCTTTCTTT
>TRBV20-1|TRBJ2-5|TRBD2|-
CSALDGAGGTQYF
TGCAGTGCCTTAGACGGAGCGGGAGGGACCCAGTACTTC
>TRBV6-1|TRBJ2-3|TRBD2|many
CASTNRGGDTQYF
TGTGCCAGCACTAACCGGGGGGGAGATACGCAGTATTTT
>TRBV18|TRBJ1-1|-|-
CASSPPGAEAFF
TGTGCCAGCTCACCGCCAGGGGCTGAAGCTTTCTTT
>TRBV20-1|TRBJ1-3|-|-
CSASGGGNTIYF
TGCAGTGCGTCAGGAGGGGGAAACACCATATATTTT
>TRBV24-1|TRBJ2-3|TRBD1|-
CATSDLGTGSTDTQYF
TGTGCCACCAGTGATCTCGGGACAGGCAGCACAGATACGCAGTATTTT
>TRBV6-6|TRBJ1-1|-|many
CASTLSTENTEAFF
TGTGCCAGCACCCTGAGCACAGAGAACACTGAAGCTTTCTTT
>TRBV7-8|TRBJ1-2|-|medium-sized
CASSPRVWGANGYTF
TGTGCCAGCAGCCCAAGGGTATGGGGGGCGAATGGCTACACCTTC
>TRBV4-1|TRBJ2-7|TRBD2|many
CASSPAGGGSYEQYF
TGCGCCAGCAGCCCCGCGGGGGGGGGCTCCTACGAGCAGTACTTC
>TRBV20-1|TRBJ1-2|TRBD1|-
CSARTGGSYSGYTF
TGCAGTGCGAGGACAGGGGGGTCGTACAGCGGCTACACCTTC
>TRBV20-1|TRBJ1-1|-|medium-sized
CSASGGGYTEAFF
TGCAGTGCTAGTGGGGGGGGGTACACTGAAGCTTTCTTT
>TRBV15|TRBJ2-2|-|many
CATSRDLISLNTGELFF
TGTGCCACCAGCAGAGATTTAATTAGCCTTAACACCGGGGAGCTGTTTTTT
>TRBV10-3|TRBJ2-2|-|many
CATGRDRNTRELFF
TGTGCCACCGGCCGGGACCGCAACACCAGGGAGCTGTTTTTT
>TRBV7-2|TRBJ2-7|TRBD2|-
CASSLALAGPYEQYF
TGTGCCAGCAGCTTAGCCCTAGCGGGGCCCTACGAGCAGTACTTC
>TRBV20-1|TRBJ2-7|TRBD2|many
CSASLAVSSYEQYF
TGCAGTGCTAGTCTAGCGGTGAGCTCCTACGAGCAGTACTTC
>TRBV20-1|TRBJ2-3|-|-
CSAPPGPDTQYF
TGCAGTGCCCCTCCAGGGCCAGATACGCAGTATTTT
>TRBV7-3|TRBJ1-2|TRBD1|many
CASSLRDRGHFNYGYTF
TGTGCCAGCAGCCTCCGGGACAGGGGACATTTTAACTATGGCTACACCTTC
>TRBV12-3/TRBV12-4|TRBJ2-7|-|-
CASSLGASSYEQYF
TGTGCCAGCAGTTTAGGAGCAAGCTCCTACGAGCAGTACTTC
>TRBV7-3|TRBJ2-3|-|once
CASTPGLRDYF
TGTGCCAGCACCCCAGGACTCAGGGACTATTTT